The clone carrying this T cell receptor (beta chain) was seen at least ten times. Antigen specificity is unknown. To make TCR beta libraries, researchers used iRepertoire HTBI primers and Arm-PCR of CDR3 regions. TCRdb reanalysed the multiplex PCR reads using MiXCR and keeps one entry per CDR3 protein. The sample consists of 580,000 or so distinct CDR3 sequences, roughly 15% of them appearing once. The record originates from a study of regulatory T cells in long-lasting Graves disease. Study information: Antithyroid drug intake by newly diagnosed Graves' patients had lasted under 3 months. General study points: Persistent Graves' patients possessed reduced TCR diversity relative to recently diagnosed ones.

Regarding time point: newly diagnosed GD, antithyroid drugs for less than 3 months. Isolated PBMC RNA provided the starting material for the TCR library. V lost 7 bases, J lost 2 bases, and 11 bases lay in between. CDR3 length equals 13 residues. The sample was also reused in another study, on T cells in Graves' hyperthyroidism and ophthalmopathy. That publication notes: Absent ophthalmopathy progression within 18 months defined stable Graves' hyperthyroidism. Patients showing uncontrolled infection, other autoimmune disease, pregnancy or lactation were ineligible.

The sequenced sample was peripheral blood mononuclear cells (PBMCs), obtained at new diagnosis, from a patient treated with antithyroid drugs. The rearrangement joins TRBV12-3 or TRBV12-4 to TRBJ2-5; D might be TRBD2 (6 bases). The clonotype was recovered from a young man with Graves disease. The CDR3 protein is CASKASEQETQYF. The CDR3, as DNA: TGTGCCAGCAAGGCTAGCGAACAAGAGACCCAGTACTTC.